This T cell receptor beta chain was profiled in a study of OX40 agonist ivuxolimab in advanced cancers. If patients had autoimmune disease history or systemic immunosuppression, they were excluded. Study-level results: Some nonresponders also had low normalized T-cell clonal expansion.

Sequencing used immunoSEQ multiplex PCR; TCRdb keeps in-frame clones, though not all of them. The repertoire has approximately 90,000 clones, around 87% of them found once; the top ten carry approximately 4%. Regarding this clone: Its matching antigen is unknown.

The sample here was CD4+ or CD8+ T cells sorted from blood, taken in a trial of the OX40 agonist ivuxolimab. The receptor comes from an adult with an advanced solid tumor such as melanoma, head and neck, liver or kidney cancer.

In DNA, the CDR3 is TGCGCCAGCAGCTTGGATCCACAGAACAATCAGCCCCAGCATTTT. Translated: CASSLDPQNNQPQHF. V usage is TRBV5-1 and J usage is TRBJ1-5; D not resolved. CDR3 length equals 15 residues. CDR1 and CDR2 from the germline V gene are SGHRS and YFSETQ. Trimming took 0 bases from V and 3 from J, leaving 10 bases between them.